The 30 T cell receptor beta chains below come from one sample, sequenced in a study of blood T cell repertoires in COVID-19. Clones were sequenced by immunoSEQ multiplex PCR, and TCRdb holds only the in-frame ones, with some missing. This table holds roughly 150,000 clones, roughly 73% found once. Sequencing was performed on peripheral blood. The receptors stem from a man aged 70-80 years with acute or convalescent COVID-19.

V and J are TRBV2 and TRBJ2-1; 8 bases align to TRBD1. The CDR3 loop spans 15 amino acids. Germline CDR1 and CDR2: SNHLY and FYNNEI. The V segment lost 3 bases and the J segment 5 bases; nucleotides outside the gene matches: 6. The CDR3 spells CASSDWQGANNEQFF. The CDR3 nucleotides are TGTGCCAGCAGTGATTGGCAGGGGGCGAACAATGAGCAGTTCTTC.

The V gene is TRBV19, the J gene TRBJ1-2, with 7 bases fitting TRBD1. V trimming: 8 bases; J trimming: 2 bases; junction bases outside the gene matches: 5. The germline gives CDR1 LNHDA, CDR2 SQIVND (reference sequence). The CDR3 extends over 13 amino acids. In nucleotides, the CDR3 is TGTGCCAGTGAACAGGGGATGAACTATGGCTACACCTTC. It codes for CASEQGMNYGYTF.

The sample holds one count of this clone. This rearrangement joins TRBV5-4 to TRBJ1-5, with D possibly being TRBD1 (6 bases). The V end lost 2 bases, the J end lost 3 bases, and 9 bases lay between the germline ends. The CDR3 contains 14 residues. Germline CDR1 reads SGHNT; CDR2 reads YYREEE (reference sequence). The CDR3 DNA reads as TGTGCCAGCAGCTTCGCAGGGGTCAATCAGCCCCAGCATTTT. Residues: CASSFAGVNQPQHF.

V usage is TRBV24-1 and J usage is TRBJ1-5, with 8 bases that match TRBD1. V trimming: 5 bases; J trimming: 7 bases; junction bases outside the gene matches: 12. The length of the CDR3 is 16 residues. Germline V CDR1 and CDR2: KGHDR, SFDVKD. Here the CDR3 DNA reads TGTGCCACCAGTGGCGGGGGGGGGACAGGTGGACAGCCCCAGCATTTT. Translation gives CATSGGGGTGGQPQHF.

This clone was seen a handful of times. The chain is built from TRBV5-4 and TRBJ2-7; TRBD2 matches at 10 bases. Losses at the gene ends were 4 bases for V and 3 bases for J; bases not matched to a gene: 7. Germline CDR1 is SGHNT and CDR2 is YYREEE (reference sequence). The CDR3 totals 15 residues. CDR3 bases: TGTGCCAGCAGCGGGGCTAGCGGGGGTTACTACGAGCAGTACTTC. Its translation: CASSGASGGYYEQYF.

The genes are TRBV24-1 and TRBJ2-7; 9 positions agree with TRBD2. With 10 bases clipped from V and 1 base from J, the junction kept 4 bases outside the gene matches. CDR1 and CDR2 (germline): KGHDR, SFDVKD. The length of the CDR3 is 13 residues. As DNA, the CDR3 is TGTGCCACATCGACTAGCGGATCCTACGAGCAGTACTTC. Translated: CATSTSGSYEQYF.

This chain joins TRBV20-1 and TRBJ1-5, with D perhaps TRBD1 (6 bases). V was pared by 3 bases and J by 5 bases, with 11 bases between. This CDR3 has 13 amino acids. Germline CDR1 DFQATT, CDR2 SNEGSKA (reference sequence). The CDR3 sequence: CSASEGGDQPQHF. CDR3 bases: TGCAGTGCTAGTGAGGGGGGGGATCAGCCCCAGCATTTT.

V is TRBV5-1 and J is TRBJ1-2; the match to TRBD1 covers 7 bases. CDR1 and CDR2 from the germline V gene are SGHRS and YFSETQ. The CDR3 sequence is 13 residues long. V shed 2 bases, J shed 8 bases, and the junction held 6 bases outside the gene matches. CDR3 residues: CASSLQGYGGYTF. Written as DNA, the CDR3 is TGCGCCAGCAGCTTACAGGGGTATGGGGGCTACACCTTC.

DNA for the CDR3: TGTGCCAGCAGCCGAGAGGGAGCCGAAAATGAGCAGTTCTTC. As protein: CASSREGAENEQFF. The V and J genes are TRBV14 and TRBJ2-1, with a tentative D call TRBD2 (5 bases). Germline values: CDR1 SGHDN, CDR2 FVKESK. The germline V and J ends were trimmed by 4 bases and 7 bases, with 14 bases remaining between them. This CDR3 comprises 14 residues.

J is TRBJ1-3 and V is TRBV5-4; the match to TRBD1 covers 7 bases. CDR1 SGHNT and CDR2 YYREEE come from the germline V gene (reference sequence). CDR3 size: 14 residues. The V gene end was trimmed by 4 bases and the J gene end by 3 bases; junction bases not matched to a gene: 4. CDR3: CASSRRDSGNTIYF. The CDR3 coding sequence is TGTGCCAGCAGCCGCCGGGACAGTGGAAACACCATATATTTT.

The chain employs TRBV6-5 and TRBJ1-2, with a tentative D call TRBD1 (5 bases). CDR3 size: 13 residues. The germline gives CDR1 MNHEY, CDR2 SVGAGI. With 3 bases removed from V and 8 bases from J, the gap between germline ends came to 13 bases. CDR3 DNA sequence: TGTGCCAGCAGTTATGGGGCATGGCGCGGCTACACCTTC. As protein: CASSYGAWRGYTF.

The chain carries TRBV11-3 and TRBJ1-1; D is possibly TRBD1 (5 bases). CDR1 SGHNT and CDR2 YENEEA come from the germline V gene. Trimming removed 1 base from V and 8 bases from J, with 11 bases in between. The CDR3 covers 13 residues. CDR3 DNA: TGTGCCAGCAGCTTAGCAGACAGCAGAGAAGCTTTCTTT. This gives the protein CASSLADSREAFF. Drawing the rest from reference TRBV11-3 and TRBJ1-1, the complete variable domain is EAGVVQSPRYKIIEKKQPVAFWCNPISGHNTLYWYLQNLGQGPELLIRYENEEAVDDSQLPKDRFSAERLKGVDSTLKIQPAELGDSAVYLCASSLADSREAFFGQGTRLTVV.

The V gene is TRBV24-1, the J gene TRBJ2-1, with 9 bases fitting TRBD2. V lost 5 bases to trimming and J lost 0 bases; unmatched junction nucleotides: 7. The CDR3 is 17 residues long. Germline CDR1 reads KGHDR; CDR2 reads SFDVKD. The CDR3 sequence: CATSVTSGWSSYNEQFF. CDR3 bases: TGTGCCACCAGTGTAACTAGCGGGTGGAGCTCCTACAATGAGCAGTTCTTC.

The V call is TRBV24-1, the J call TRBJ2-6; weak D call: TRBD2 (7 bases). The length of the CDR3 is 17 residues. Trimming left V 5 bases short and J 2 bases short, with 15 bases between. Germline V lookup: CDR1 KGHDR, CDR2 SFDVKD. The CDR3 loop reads CATSALRGGAGANVLTF. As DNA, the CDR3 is TGTGCCACCAGTGCGTTACGAGGGGGGGCTGGGGCCAACGTCCTGACTTTC.

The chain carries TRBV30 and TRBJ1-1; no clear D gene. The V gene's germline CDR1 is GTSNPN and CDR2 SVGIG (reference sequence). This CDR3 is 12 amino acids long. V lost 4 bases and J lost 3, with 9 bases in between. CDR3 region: CAWNGDDTEAFF. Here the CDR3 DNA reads TGTGCCTGGAACGGGGATGACACTGAAGCTTTCTTT.

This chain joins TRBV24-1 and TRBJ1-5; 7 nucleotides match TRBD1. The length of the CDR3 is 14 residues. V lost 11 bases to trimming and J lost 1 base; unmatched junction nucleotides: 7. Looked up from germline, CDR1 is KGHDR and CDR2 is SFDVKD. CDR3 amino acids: CARADRTSNQPQHF. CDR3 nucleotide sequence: TGTGCCAGAGCGGACAGGACGAGCAATCAGCCCCAGCATTTT.

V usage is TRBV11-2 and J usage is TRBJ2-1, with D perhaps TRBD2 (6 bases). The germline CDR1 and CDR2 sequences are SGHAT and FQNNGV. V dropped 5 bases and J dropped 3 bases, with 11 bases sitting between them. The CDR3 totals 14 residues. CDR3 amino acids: CASSGLGLYNEQFF. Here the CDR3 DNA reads TGTGCCAGCAGCGGGCTGGGACTCTACAATGAGCAGTTCTTC.

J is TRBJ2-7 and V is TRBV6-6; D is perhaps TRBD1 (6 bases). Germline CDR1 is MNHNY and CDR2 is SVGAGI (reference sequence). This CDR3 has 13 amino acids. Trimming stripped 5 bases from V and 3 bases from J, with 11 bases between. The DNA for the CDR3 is TGTGCCAGCAGTGACGGACAGCACTACGAGCAGTACTTC. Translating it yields CASSDGQHYEQYF.

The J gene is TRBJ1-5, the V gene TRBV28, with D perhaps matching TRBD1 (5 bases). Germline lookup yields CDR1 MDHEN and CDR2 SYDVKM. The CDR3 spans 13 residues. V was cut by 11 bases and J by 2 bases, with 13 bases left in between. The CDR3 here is CASSRGGNQPQHF. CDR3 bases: TGTGCCTCTTCCCGGGGGGGCAATCAGCCCCAGCATTTT.

The chain's CDR3 is CASSLGKNTEAFF. The CDR3 bases are TGTGCCAGCAGCTTAGGTAAAAACACTGAAGCTTTCTTT. This chain links TRBV7-6 with TRBJ1-1; D is uncertain. Trimming shortened V by 1 base and J by 2 bases, and 5 bases separated the two germline ends. Germline lookup yields CDR1 SGHVS and CDR2 FNYEAQ. The CDR3 totals 13 residues.

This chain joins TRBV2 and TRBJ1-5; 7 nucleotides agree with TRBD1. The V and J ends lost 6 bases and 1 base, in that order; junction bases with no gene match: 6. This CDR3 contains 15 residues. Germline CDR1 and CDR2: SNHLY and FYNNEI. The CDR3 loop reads CASRIDRVSNQPQHF. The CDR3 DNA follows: TGTGCCAGCAGGATTGACAGGGTGAGCAATCAGCCCCAGCATTTT.

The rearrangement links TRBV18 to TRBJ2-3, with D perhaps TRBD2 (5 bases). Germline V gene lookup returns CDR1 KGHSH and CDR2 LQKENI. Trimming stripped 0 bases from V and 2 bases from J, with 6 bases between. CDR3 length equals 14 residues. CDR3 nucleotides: TGTGCCAGCTCACCACCGCGGGCCACAGATACGCAGTATTTT. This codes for CASSPPRATDTQYF. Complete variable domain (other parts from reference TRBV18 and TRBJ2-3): NAGVMQNPRHLVRRRGQEARLRCSPMKGHSHVYWYRQLPEEGLKFMVYLQKENIIDESGMPKERFSAEFPKEGPSILRIQQVVRGDSAAYFCASSPPRATDTQYFGPGTRLTVL.

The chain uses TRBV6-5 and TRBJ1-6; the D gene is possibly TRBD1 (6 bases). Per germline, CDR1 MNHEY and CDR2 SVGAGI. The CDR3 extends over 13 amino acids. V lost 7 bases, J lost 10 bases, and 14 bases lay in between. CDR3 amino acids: CASTRTDGSPLHF. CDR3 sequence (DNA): TGTGCCAGCACCCGGACAGATGGCTCACCCCTCCACTTT.

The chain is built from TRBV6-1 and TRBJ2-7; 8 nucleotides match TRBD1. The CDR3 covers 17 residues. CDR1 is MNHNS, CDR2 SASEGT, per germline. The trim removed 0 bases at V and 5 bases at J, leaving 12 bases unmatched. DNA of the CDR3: TGTGCCAGCAGTGAAGCACGGCAGCCAGGGGGCAGGAACGAGCAGTACTTC. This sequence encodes CASSEARQPGGRNEQYF.

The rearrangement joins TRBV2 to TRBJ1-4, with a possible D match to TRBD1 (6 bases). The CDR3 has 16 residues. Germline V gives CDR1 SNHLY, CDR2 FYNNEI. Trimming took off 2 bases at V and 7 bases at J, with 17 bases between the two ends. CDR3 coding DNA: TGTGCCAGCAGTGAAAACAGGGTTACAGAGTCTGAAAAACTGTTTTTT. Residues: CASSENRVTESEKLFF.

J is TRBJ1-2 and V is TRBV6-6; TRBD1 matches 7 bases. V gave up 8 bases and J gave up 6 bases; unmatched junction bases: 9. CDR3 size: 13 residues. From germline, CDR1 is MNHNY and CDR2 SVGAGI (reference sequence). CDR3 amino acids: CASLAGQKNGYTF. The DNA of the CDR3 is TGTGCCAGCTTAGCGGGACAGAAGAATGGCTACACCTTC.

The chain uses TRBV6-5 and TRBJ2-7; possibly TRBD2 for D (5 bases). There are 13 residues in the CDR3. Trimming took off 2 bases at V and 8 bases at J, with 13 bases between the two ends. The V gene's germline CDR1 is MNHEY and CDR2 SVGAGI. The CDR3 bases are TGTGCCAGCAGTTACCCCCCCGGAGGACAGCAGTACTTC. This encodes CASSYPPGGQQYF.

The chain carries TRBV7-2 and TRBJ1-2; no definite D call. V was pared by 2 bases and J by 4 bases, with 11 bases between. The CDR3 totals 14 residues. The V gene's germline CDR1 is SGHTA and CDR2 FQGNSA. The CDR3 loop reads CASSLIGQLYGYTF. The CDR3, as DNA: TGTGCCAGCAGCTTAATTGGGCAGCTCTATGGCTACACCTTC.

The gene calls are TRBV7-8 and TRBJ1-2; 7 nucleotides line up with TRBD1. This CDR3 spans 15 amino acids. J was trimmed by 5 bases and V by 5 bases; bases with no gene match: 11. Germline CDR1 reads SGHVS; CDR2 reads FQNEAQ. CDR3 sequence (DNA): TGTGCCAGCAGCCCCGGAGGGACAGTAGCGTATGGCTACACCTTC. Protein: CASSPGGTVAYGYTF.

CDR3 in amino acids: CASSLALAGLDNEQFF. The DNA of the CDR3 is TGTGCCAGCAGCTTGGCACTAGCGGGCCTCGACAATGAGCAGTTCTTC. The chain is built from TRBV5-5 and TRBJ2-1, with 9 nucleotides matching TRBD2. Trimming removed 0 bases from V and 5 bases from J; junction bases left unmatched: 6. This CDR3 contains 16 residues. Germline CDR1 reads SGHKS; CDR2 reads YYEKEE (reference sequence).